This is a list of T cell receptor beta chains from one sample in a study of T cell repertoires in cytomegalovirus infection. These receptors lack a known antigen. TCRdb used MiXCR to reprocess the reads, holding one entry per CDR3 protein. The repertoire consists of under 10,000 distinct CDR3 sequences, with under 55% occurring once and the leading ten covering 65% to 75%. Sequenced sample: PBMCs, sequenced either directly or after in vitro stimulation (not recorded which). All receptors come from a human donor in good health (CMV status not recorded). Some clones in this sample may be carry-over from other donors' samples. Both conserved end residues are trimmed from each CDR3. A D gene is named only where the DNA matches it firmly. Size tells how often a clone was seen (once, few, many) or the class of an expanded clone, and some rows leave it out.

ASSLDPGQGFHEQY	TRBJ2-7	NA	TRBV7-9	TRBD1
ASSLDRQETQY	TRBJ2-5	few	TRBV11-2	NA
ASTDPRIAGVYNEQF	TRBJ2-1	NA	TRBV28	TRBD2
ASSRDRGPRGNQPQH	TRBJ1-5	NA	TRBV7-2	TRBD1
ASSVDSRCSITEAF	TRBJ1-1	NA	TRBV7-2	NA
ASSGTVVYEQY	TRBJ2-7	few	TRBV19	TRBD1
ASSVGQSSYNEQF	TRBJ2-1	many	TRBV6-4	NA
ASRGAEAF	TRBJ1-1	few	TRBV10-2	NA
ASCYCSGQPQH	TRBJ1-5	NA	TRBV27	NA
SSRGWEFLAYEQY	TRBJ2-7	NA	TRBV20-1	NA
ASSLGRDSQNSPLH	TRBJ1-6	NA	TRBV5-1	TRBD1
ASSLDSIPGNTIY	TRBJ1-3	NA	TRBV7-9	NA
ASSSTTSSYNEQF	TRBJ2-1	NA	TRBV12-3/TRBV12-4	NA
SARRLPATGSTQDTPY	TRBJ2-3	NA	TRBV20-1	NA
YSSLFSTSCNEQF	TRBJ2-1	once	TRBV5-1	NA
ASSLNVPGQVPPGHGYT	TRBJ1-2	NA	TRBV7-2	TRBD1
SCSLFSTSVNEQF	TRBJ2-1	NA	TRBV5-1	NA
ASSRATEAF	TRBJ1-1	NA	TRBV12-3/TRBV12-4	NA
ASSANRQGMRAF	TRBJ1-1	NA	TRBV19	TRBD1
ASSSGAGGPRTDTQY	TRBJ2-3	NA	TRBV7-3	TRBD2
ASSANTGSYEAF	TRBJ1-1	many	TRBV19	NA
ASSQDQGEPNTIY	TRBJ1-3	many	TRBV4-1	NA
AIGYGPGVGGYP	TRBJ1-2	NA	TRBV10-3	NA
ASSLSMTSGGVTYEQY	TRBJ2-7	NA	TRBV27	TRBD2
ASSLGGDPANEQF	TRBJ2-1	NA	TRBV5-6	NA
AIGLVSVIGAVPSPEQF	TRBJ2-1	NA	TRBV12-5	NA
ASSPRQVPRLGYGYT	TRBJ1-2	NA	TRBV4-1	NA
SSSIPAVYSNQPQH	TRBJ1-5	NA	TRBV20-1	NA
ASTRGNEQF	TRBJ2-1	NA	TRBV4-1	NA
ASSFRPWGQGGSDEQF	TRBJ2-1	many	TRBV12-3/TRBV12-4	TRBD1
ASSSLSLLVLERSYNEQF	TRBJ2-1	few	TRBV12-3/TRBV12-4	NA
ASSSFAEAF	TRBJ1-1	many	TRBV18	NA
ASSQKGGFASYNSPLH	TRBJ1-6	many	TRBV4-1	NA
ASSYGQGTSYEQY	TRBJ2-7	few	TRBV6-5	TRBD1
ASSYLGSLGYSPLH	TRBJ1-6	NA	TRBV6-6	NA
ATGLRQGTNPPHH	TRBJ1-5	NA	TRBV6-5	TRBD1
ASSPTGVGTGELF	TRBJ2-2	many	TRBV19	TRBD1
ASSLNTYPADTQY	TRBJ2-3	many	TRBV7-6	NA
DTVFLQGTNQPQH	TRBJ1-5	once	TRBV6-5	TRBD1
ASSPPGNGRDNEQF	TRBJ2-1	NA	TRBV4-1	TRBD2
AISESEQVRYETRNQPQH	TRBJ1-5	NA	TRBV10-3	NA
ASSPMPPSSYNEQF	TRBJ2-1	NA	TRBV7-2	NA
ASSSTGPYGYT	TRBJ1-2	few	TRBV11-2	NA
ASKKEETQY	TRBJ2-5	few	TRBV2	NA
ASSYPGRRTYEQY	TRBJ2-7	NA	TRBV7-2	NA
ASSKFGQGYSSSYEQS	TRBJ2-7	NA	TRBV7-8	TRBD1
ACVLGDVTSTGFGSGYT	TRBJ1-2	NA	TRBV7-2	TRBD1
ASSLEQVFSYEQY	TRBJ2-7	many	TRBV7-9	NA
SARRDIATDTQY	TRBJ2-3	NA	TRBV20-1	NA
ASSLWDVTPTGLGRGYT	TRBJ1-2	NA	TRBV7-2	TRBD1
SSSLFSTAFNEPF	TRBJ2-1	NA	TRBV5-1	NA
ASSFRGSDEQF	TRBJ2-1	NA	TRBV27	TRBD1
ASSLSDSETYEQY	TRBJ2-7	NA	TRBV7-6	NA
ASGLVSGIGAVPYTEWF	TRBJ2-1	once	TRBV12-5	NA
ASSIRTSGGTTGELF	TRBJ2-2	once	TRBV6-1	TRBD2
ASSAELAPDLGF	TRBJ2-1	NA	TRBV7-9	NA
ASSYVYTGELF	TRBJ2-2	many	TRBV7-8	NA
ASSRQDTQY	TRBJ2-3	NA	TRBV6-6	NA
ATCLRQGTNQPTH	TRBJ1-5	NA	TRBV6-1	TRBD1